This T cell receptor beta chain was identified during a study of blood T cell repertoires in COVID-19. Original methodology: Reference gene primer amplification in the assay estimated nucleated cell counts. Here immunoSEQ multiplex PCR was the method, and the copy in TCRdb shows in-frame clones only, minus some. For V, J and clone size, that table is used; D and trimming come from the DNA. The table has 300,000 to 450,000 clones, roughly 86% seen once. The study recruited people aged about 18 to 95 years across approximately 25 US areas. Trimming took 0 bases from V and 9 from J, leaving 6 bases between them. This CDR3 region has 11 residues. The germline V gene has CDR1 MNHEY and CDR2 SVGAGI.

Source material: PBMCs or T cells enriched from blood (not recorded which). J is TRBJ2-7 and V is TRBV6-5; no reliable D call. This sequence was found in a woman aged 25 to 39 who had been exposed to COVID-19. The CDR3 reads CASSYSGGQYF. The DNA for the CDR3 is TGTGCCAGCAGTTACTCCGGCGGGCAGTACTTC.